Included here is one T cell receptor (beta chain) sequence, with context. What it binds is not known. Germline trimming cut 0 bases from V and 7 bases from J; bases unmatched to any gene: 6. The V gene's germline CDR1 is KGHDR and CDR2 SFDVKD. CDR3 length equals 16 residues. Template material for TCR beta VDJ and CDR3 profiling consisted of genomic DNA. TCRdb redid the calling of the reads with MiXCR, one entry per CDR3 protein. The table has around 200,000 distinct CDR3 sequences, 60% to 65% seen once. This record comes from a study of CD8+CD57+ T cells in acquired aplastic anemia. About the research overall: Sorted CD4+ plus CD8+ cells gave DNA averaging around 3 ug. Overall study results and limits: There were 25 to 30 CD8+ CDR3 sequences that occurred in both patients and controls. In CD8+ cells, Simpson's diversity showed no significant difference between patients and controls.

This TCR was sampled from a human donor in good health. V gene TRBV24-1 combines with J gene TRBJ2-2; 8 positions match TRBD1. The specimen was sorted CD4+, CD8+, or CD8+CD57+ T cells (not recorded which) from PBMCs. Here the CDR3 DNA reads TGTGCCACCAGTGATTTGGACAGGGGAGGTATCGGGGAGCTGTTTTTT. Translating gives CATSDLDRGGIGELFF.